Here is one T cell receptor beta chain with its context. Per the original methods: The authors estimated nucleated cell counts from reference gene primer amplification. Profiled with immunoSEQ multiplex PCR; TCRdb holds only in-frame clones, not every one. V and J calls and clone size come straight from that table; D and trimming were deduced from the DNA. The sample yields about 310,000 clones, approximately 89% seen once. Cohort 3 recovery required two negative PCRs, clearance, or symptom resolution. The data are from a study of blood T cell repertoires in COVID-19. About the research overall: T cells, B-cell-depleted T cells, or PBMCs supplied cDNA or gDNA.

In germline, CDR1 is WNHNN, CDR2 SYGVQD (reference sequence). V gave up 1 base and J gave up 2 bases, with 13 bases separating them. There are 16 residues in the CDR3. The chain uses TRBV10-1 and TRBJ2-3; no clear D gene. This clonotype originated in a woman aged 25 to 39 who had recovered from COVID-19. The sequenced sample consisted of PBMCs or T cells enriched from blood (not recorded which). This chain's CDR3 is CASSEFVQKDTDTQYF. In DNA, the CDR3 is TGCGCCAGCAGTGAGTTTGTCCAGAAAGACACAGATACGCAGTATTTT.